Following are 8 T cell receptor beta chains from one sample sequenced in a study of T cell repertoires in cytomegalovirus infection. MiXCR, run by TCRdb on the reads, gives a single entry per CDR3 protein. The sample lists about 71,000 distinct CDR3 sequences; 20% to 25% were seen once. No antigen is known for these receptors. Source: CD8+ T cells from cultured PBMCs, taken from culture after CMV antigen stimulation. The receptors derive from a human donor in good health (CMV status not recorded). Some clones in this sample may be carry-over from other donors' samples.

CDR3 amino acids: CASSLLEGDTDTQYF. DNA of the CDR3: TGTGCCAGCAGCTTACTAGAAGGGGACACAGATACGCAGTATTTT. The rearrangement uses TRBV7-8 and TRBJ2-3; D possibly corresponds to TRBD1 (5 bases). Per the germline V gene, CDR1 is SGHVS and CDR2 is FQNEAQ. The CDR3 contains 15 residues. Trimming stripped 2 bases from V and 2 bases from J, with 11 bases between.

The chain carries TRBV12-3 or TRBV12-4 and TRBJ2-7, with D uncertain. Trimming took 6 bases from V and 0 from J, leaving 6 bases between them. The CDR3 is 12 amino acids. As DNA, the CDR3 is TGTGCCAGCAGCTATCACTCCTACGAGCAGTACTTC. Translated, it gives CASSYHSYEQYF.

J is TRBJ2-5 and V is TRBV12-3 or TRBV12-4; a weak D match, TRBD1 (6 bases). V dropped 5 bases and J dropped 5 bases, with 12 bases sitting between them. The CDR3 runs to 13 residues. The CDR3 coding sequence is TGTGCCAGCAGTAACGGACAGTGGGAGACCCAGTACTTC. It is translated as CASSNGQWETQYF.

This clonotype was counted a few times. The chain is built from TRBV14 and TRBJ1-3; D ambiguous. With 5 bases removed from V and 3 bases from J, the gap between germline ends came to 11 bases. Germline CDR1 SGHDN, CDR2 FVKESK. This CDR3 contains 14 residues. CDR3 DNA sequence: TGTGCCAGCAGCTGGGCAGGCGGTGGAAACACCATATATTTT. Its protein product is CASSWAGGGNTIYF.

The CDR3 is CASSAPGMNTEAFF. DNA for the CDR3: TGTGCCAGCAGCGCACCAGGGATGAACACTGAAGCTTTCTTT. J is TRBJ1-1 and V is TRBV7-8; maybe TRBD1 (5 bases). Germline CDR1 reads SGHVS; CDR2 reads FQNEAQ. V lost 5 bases and J 0 bases, leaving 10 bases between the germline ends. CDR3 size: 14 residues.

In this sample, this clonotype turned up many times. V is TRBV12-3 or TRBV12-4 and J is TRBJ2-1; the D is unclear. Trimming removed 6 bases from V and 3 bases from J, with 9 bases in between. This CDR3 spans 13 amino acids. This CDR3 is CASRSSYYNEQFF. CDR3 in DNA: TGTGCCAGCAGGAGTAGCTACTACAATGAGCAGTTCTTC.

The V call is TRBV30, the J call TRBJ1-1; D unclear. Deletions cut 0 bases from V and 1 base from J, with 9 bases between. CDR1 and CDR2 from the germline V gene are GTSNPN and SVGIG (reference sequence). This CDR3 contains 14 residues. The DNA of the CDR3 is TGTGCCTGGAGTGTACGAGGGCCGAACACTGAAGCTTTCTTT. Protein: CAWSVRGPNTEAFF.

This clonotype showed up just a few times. The J gene is TRBJ2-7, the V gene TRBV9, with D hard to call. Germline CDR1 is SGDLS and CDR2 is YYNGEE. Trimming removed 4 bases at V and 1 base at J, with 9 bases between. This CDR3 has 13 residues. The CDR3 spells CASSPPTSYEQYF. The CDR3 DNA sequence: TGTGCCAGCAGCCCCCCTACATCCTACGAGCAGTACTTC.